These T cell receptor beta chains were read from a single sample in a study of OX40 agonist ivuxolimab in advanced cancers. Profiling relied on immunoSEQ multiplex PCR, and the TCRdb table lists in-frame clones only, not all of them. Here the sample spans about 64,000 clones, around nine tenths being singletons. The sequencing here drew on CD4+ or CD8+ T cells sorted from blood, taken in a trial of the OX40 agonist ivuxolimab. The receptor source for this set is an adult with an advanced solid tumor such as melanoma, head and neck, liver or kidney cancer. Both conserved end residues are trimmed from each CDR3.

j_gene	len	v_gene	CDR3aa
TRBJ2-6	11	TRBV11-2	ASSTSGANVLT
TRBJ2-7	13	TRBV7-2	ASSLPTSGSYEQY
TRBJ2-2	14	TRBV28	ASSPTHSGGTGELF
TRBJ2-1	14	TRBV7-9	ASSSRGGQAHNEQF
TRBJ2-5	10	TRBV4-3	ASSQERETQY
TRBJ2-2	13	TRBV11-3	ASSLRQGDTGELF
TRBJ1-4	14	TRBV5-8	ASSRGTLQPNEKLF
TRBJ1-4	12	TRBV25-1	ASSYRSTNEKLF
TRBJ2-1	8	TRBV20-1	SARGQLQF
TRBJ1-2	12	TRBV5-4	ASSPGQGAGGYT
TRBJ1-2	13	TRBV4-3	ASSQDQGGSGGYT
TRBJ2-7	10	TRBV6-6	ASIDPSHEQY
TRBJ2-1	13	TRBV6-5	ASKTLTSGNNEQF
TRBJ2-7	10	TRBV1	TSSQDRDEQY
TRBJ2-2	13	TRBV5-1	ASSPGPANTGELF
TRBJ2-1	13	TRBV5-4	ASSLGGDSYNEQF
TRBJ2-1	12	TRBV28	ASRLTSGYNEQF
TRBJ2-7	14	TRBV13	ASSSPGDRGRYEQY
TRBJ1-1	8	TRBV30	AWSDTEAF
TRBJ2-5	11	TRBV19	ASRGRAQETQY
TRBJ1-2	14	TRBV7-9	ASSPDRGVFDYGYT
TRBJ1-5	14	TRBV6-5	ASSSLTSGGNQPQH
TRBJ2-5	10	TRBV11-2	ASVRGEETQY
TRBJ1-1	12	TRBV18	ASSPLGENTEAF
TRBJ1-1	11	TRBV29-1	SVDEGGDTEAF
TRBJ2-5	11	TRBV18	ASSQGLQETQY
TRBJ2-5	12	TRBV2	ASSIRDFQETQY
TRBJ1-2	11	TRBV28	ASSAGGLYGYT